This passage covers 14 T cell receptor beta chains from one sample sequenced in a study of shared clonotypes between healthy human individuals. Naive-designated CD8 cells lacked CD45RO, were positively enriched for CCR7, and omitted terminally differentiated effector memory CD45RA+ cells. The repertoire was sequenced with immunoSEQ multiplex PCR; TCRdb's copy has only in-frame clones and lacks some. The sample consists of approximately 600,000 clones, roughly 95% of them appearing once. Sequencing was performed on naive CD8+ T cells sorted from blood. Receptors were obtained from a woman aged 25 to 39 in good health.

This sequence joins TRBV15 and TRBJ1-1; D is unclear. Trimming took 0 bases from V and 4 from J, leaving 6 bases between them. Looked up from germline, CDR1 is LNHNV and CDR2 is YYDKDF (reference sequence). The CDR3 runs 13 residues. DNA for the CDR3: TGTGCCACCAGCAGAGAAAAGACCACTGAAGCTTTCTTT. Its translation: CATSREKTTEAFF.

A word on this clone: Additional DNA sequences in this sample encode the identical CDR3. This rearrangement joins TRBV13 to TRBJ1-2; no reliable D call. V was trimmed by 0 bases and J by 4 bases, leaving 6 bases between them. CDR1 is PRHDT and CDR2 is FYEKMQ in the germline V gene (reference sequence). The CDR3 runs to 13 residues. The CDR3 sequence is CASSLGGSYGYTF. The CDR3 DNA reads TGTGCCAGCAGCTTAGGAGGGAGCTATGGCTACACCTTC. The full variable domain, with the rest looked up from reference TRBV13 and TRBJ1-2, is AAGVIQSPRHLIKEKRETATLKCYPIPRHDTVYWYQQGPGQDPQFLISFYEKMQSDKGSIPDRFSAQQFSDYHSELNMSSLELGDSALYFCASSLGGSYGYTFGSGTRLTVV.

The chain uses TRBV5-4 and TRBJ2-7; D could derive from TRBD1 or TRBD2 (5 bases each). Trimming removed 5 bases from V and 6 bases from J, with 15 bases in between. The CDR3 runs to 13 residues. Germline V CDR1 and CDR2: SGHNT, YYREEE (reference sequence). The CDR3, as DNA: TGTGCCAGCAGACCTTCTGCTGGGACCGAGCAGTACTTC. It translates to CASRPSAGTEQYF.

This chain links TRBV19 with TRBJ2-7; unclear D gene. Trimming took off 3 bases at V and 0 bases at J, with 15 bases between the two ends. Germline V gives CDR1 LNHDA, CDR2 SQIVND (reference sequence). CDR3 length equals 16 residues. In nucleotides, the CDR3 is TGTGCCAGTAGTATGGGAAGACGAGTTAGCTCCTACGAGCAGTACTTC. Its translation: CASSMGRRVSSYEQYF.

This clone appeared once. The CDR3 region is CASSLVGTGVETQYF. The CDR3 nucleotides are TGTGCCAGCAGCTTGGTCGGGACAGGGGTCGAGACCCAGTACTTC. This chain uses TRBV5-4 with TRBJ2-5, with 10 bases that match TRBD1. Germline V CDR1 and CDR2: SGHNT, YYREEE (reference sequence). Unmatched junction bases numbered 4, after V lost 0 bases and J lost 5 bases. The CDR3 consists of 15 residues.

The J gene is TRBJ2-7, the V gene TRBV13; either TRBD1 or TRBD2 may fit D (5 bases each). In germline, CDR1 is PRHDT, CDR2 FYEKMQ (reference sequence). The CDR3 totals 14 residues. Trimming cost V 3 bases and J 0 bases, with 9 bases left between them. The CDR3 sequence is CASSFGTSSYEQYF. CDR3 nucleotide sequence: TGTGCCAGCAGCTTCGGGACCAGCTCCTACGAGCAGTACTTC.

As regards this clone: Germline and junction disagree at one end, which may indicate a read error. The chain combines TRBV19 with TRBJ2-1, with D possibly matching TRBD1 (7 bases). CDR1 and CDR2 (germline): LNHDA, SQIVND (reference sequence). This CDR3 region has 15 residues. CDR3 DNA sequence: TGTGCCAGTAACCCCACAGGGGACTCCAACAATGAGCAGTTCTTC. Translated, it gives CASNPTGDSNNEQFF.

The chain employs TRBV7-2 and TRBJ2-5; TRBD2 aligns across 12 bases. Near its end, the DNA agrees better with TRBJ2-7, so the J call may be wrong. The CDR3 is 15 amino acids. The germline V gene has CDR1 SGHTA and CDR2 FQGNSA. The CDR3 nucleotides are TGTGCCAGCAGCTCTATGACTAGCGGGAGTGACGAGCAGTACTTC. Its translation is CASSSMTSGSDEQYF.

The gene calls are TRBV29-1 and TRBJ2-7; D unclear. CDR1 is SQVTM and CDR2 is ANQGSEA in the germline V gene. Trimming removed 1 base at V and 2 bases at J, with 6 bases between. This CDR3 is built from 12 residues. For the CDR3, the DNA is TGCAGCGTTGAAGGGAGCGCCTACGAGCAGTACTTC. This encodes CSVEGSAYEQYF.

This clone was seen once. The chain joins TRBV7-3 to TRBJ1-1; perhaps TRBD1 as D (6 bases). Trimming left V 11 bases short and J 0 bases short, with 19 bases between. This CDR3 has 15 residues. The germline V gene encodes CDR1 SGHTA and CDR2 FQGTGA. The DNA of the CDR3 is TGTGCCTCCCGCGGGACGGCAGGGGTGAACACTGAAGCTTTCTTT. This sequence encodes CASRGTAGVNTEAFF.

The chain couples TRBV7-9 to TRBJ2-7; 7 bases fit TRBD1. The CDR3 totals 16 residues. Germline CDR1 SEHNR, CDR2 FQNEAQ (reference sequence). The V and J ends lost 5 bases and 3 bases, in that order; junction bases with no gene match: 13. Here the CDR3 reads CASSPATGQKFYEQYF. The CDR3 nucleotides are TGTGCCAGCAGCCCAGCAACGGGACAGAAGTTCTACGAGCAGTACTTC.

The rearrangement joins TRBV19 to TRBJ2-7; D is uncertain. Per the germline V gene, CDR1 is LNHDA and CDR2 is SQIVND (reference sequence). Trimming left V 3 bases short and J 4 bases short, with 7 bases between. This CDR3 spans 12 amino acids. CDR3 sequence reads: CASSIIGYEQYF. DNA of the CDR3: TGTGCCAGTAGTATTATAGGGTACGAGCAGTACTTC.

The CDR3 DNA reads as TGTGCCAGCAGTCCCGGGGTGGTGGGCAATCAGCCCCAGCATTTT. Residues: CASSPGVVGNQPQHF. The gene calls are TRBV27 and TRBJ1-5; D gene ambiguous. Germline V CDR1 and CDR2: MNHEY, SMNVEV (reference sequence). Deletions cut 5 bases from V and 2 bases from J, with 13 bases between. The CDR3 spans 15 residues.

The chain couples TRBV5-1 to TRBJ2-5; 7 nucleotides line up with TRBD2. This CDR3 region has 15 residues. The germline gives CDR1 SGHRS, CDR2 YFSETQ. V gave up 3 bases and J gave up 2 bases; unmatched junction bases: 7. CDR3 residues: CASSWTLAKQETQYF. The CDR3, as DNA: TGCGCCAGCAGCTGGACACTAGCGAAACAAGAGACCCAGTACTTC.